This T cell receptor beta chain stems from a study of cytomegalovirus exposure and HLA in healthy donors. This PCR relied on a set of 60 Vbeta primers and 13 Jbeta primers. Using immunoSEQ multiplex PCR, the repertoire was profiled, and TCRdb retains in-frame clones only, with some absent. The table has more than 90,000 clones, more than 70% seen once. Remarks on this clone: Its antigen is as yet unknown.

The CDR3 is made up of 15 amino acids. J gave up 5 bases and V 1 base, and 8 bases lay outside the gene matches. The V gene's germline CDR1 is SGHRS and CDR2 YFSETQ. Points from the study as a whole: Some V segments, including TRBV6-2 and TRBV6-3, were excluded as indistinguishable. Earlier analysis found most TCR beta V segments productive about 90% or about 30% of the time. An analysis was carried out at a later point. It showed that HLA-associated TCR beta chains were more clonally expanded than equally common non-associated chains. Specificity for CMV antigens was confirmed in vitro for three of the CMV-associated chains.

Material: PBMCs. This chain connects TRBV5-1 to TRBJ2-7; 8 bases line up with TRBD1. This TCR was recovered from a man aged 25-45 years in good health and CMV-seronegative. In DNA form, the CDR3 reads TGCGCCAGCAGCTTGTTTTCAGGGGGCATGGACGAGCAGTACTTC. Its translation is CASSLFSGGMDEQYF.